Listed below are T cell receptor beta chains from one sample, sequenced in a study of blood T cell repertoires in COVID-19. The method was immunoSEQ multiplex PCR; TCRdb's version includes in-frame clones alone and lacks a portion of them. Among about 310,000 clones listed, 89% were seen once. Material: PBMCs or T cells enriched from blood (not recorded which). The receptor source for this set is a woman aged 35 to 49 who had recovered from COVID-19. The CDR3 runs from the conserved cysteine through the conserved F or W. D genes are given only for firm matches. Expanded clones get a size class; other rows say once, few or many, or leave the size out.

clone size	V gene	D gene	J gene	CDR3 DNA	CDR3 protein
.	TRBV9	TRBD1	TRBJ1-2	TGTGCCAGCAGCGCGACAGGGGGCGCGGGGGGCTACACCTTC	CASSATGGAGGYTF
.	TRBV19	.	TRBJ1-4	TGTGCCAGTAGTGCCGACATCTCAACTAATGAAAAACTGTTTTTT	CASSADISTNEKLFF
.	TRBV7-2	TRBD2	TRBJ2-2	TGTGCCAGCAGCGTTTTGGTGGGGGAGGGCCGTGGGGAGCTGTTTTTT	CASSVLVGEGRGELFF
.	TRBV5-8	.	TRBJ2-7	TGTGCCAGCGGCCGTCTCGGAGGGTACGAGCAGTACTTC	CASGRLGGYEQYF
.	TRBV20-1	.	TRBJ2-1	TGCAGTGCTAGTCCCAGGGAAAATGAGCAGTTCTTC	CSASPRENEQFF
.	TRBV6-2/TRBV6-3	TRBD1	TRBJ2-7	TGTGCCAGCAGTTACGAGGGGGCTCGACCCTACGAGCAGTACTTC	CASSYEGARPYEQYF
few	TRBV27	.	TRBJ2-3	TGTGCCAGCACCGCCGTGGCGGGAACTAGCACAGATACGCAGTATTTT	CASTAVAGTSTDTQYF
.	TRBV7-2	.	TRBJ1-6	TGTGCCAGCAGCTTAGTAGAGGCAGCGGCTTCCTATAATTCACCCCTCCACTTT	CASSLVEAAASYNSPLHF
.	TRBV11-2	TRBD2	TRBJ2-5	TGTGCCAGCAGCTACAGTAGGACTAGCGGGAGGGTAGAGACCCAGTACTTC	CASSYSRTSGRVETQYF
.	TRBV28	.	TRBJ2-5	TGTGCCAGCAGCCTCAGGGGTTTGGAAGAGACCCAGTACTTC	CASSLRGLEETQYF
.	TRBV18	TRBD1	TRBJ2-7	TGTGCCAGCTCAGCTCCGGACAGGGTGTCCGAGCAGTACTTC	CASSAPDRVSEQYF
.	TRBV7-2	.	TRBJ1-3	TGTGCCAGCAGCTCAAACCCTTTAGGGGCTGGAAACACCATATATTTT	CASSSNPLGAGNTIYF
.	TRBV6-1	.	TRBJ1-5	TGTGCCAGCAGTCCCGGGGCGGGGATACAGCCCCAGCATTTT	CASSPGAGIQPQHF
.	TRBV7-8	.	TRBJ2-1	TGTGCCAGCAGCCTTCCCCCTAAGGGGGAGTTCTTC	CASSLPPKGEFF
.	TRBV11-3	.	TRBJ2-7	TGTGCCAGCAGCTTTTCGGCAGGGTCCTACGAGCAGTACTTC	CASSFSAGSYEQYF
.	TRBV4-2	.	TRBJ2-1	TGTGCCAGCAGCCAACCCACTGGACAGTACAATGAGCAGTTCTTC	CASSQPTGQYNEQFF
.	TRBV9	TRBD1	TRBJ1-2	TGTGCCAGCAGCGTAGATCGAAGAACAGGGGTCGAAGGCTACACCTTC	CASSVDRRTGVEGYTF
.	TRBV3-1/TRBV3-2	TRBD2	TRBJ2-7	TGTGCCAGCAGCCCCCGGGGGGGCTTTACCTACGAGCAGTACTTC	CASSPRGGFTYEQYF
.	TRBV5-5	.	TRBJ1-5	TGTGCCAGCAGCCAGACAGGATCGGGGGGTGATCAGCCCCAGCATTTT	CASSQTGSGGDQPQHF
.	TRBV13	TRBD1	TRBJ2-4	TGTGCCAGCAGCTTAACAACAGGGGGCCCTAAAAACATTCAGTACTTC	CASSLTTGGPKNIQYF
.	TRBV3-1/TRBV3-2	.	TRBJ2-1	TGTGCCAGCAGCCAAGTAAACTACAATGAGCAGTTCTTC	CASSQVNYNEQFF
.	TRBV19	.	TRBJ2-1	TGTGCCAGTAGTATAGAGGGGGGACTCGGCTACAATGAGCAGTTCTTC	CASSIEGGLGYNEQFF
.	TRBV19	TRBD1	TRBJ2-2	TGTGCCAGTAGGACAGGGGGCAACACCGGGGAGCTGTTTTTT	CASRTGGNTGELFF
.	TRBV11-3	TRBD1	TRBJ2-7	TGTGCCAGCAGCTCCCCGAAGCCGCCCGGGACAGAGTTGTACGAGCAGTACTTC	CASSSPKPPGTELYEQYF
.	TRBV29-1	TRBD1	TRBJ2-1	TGCAGCGTTGACCCCGGGGGGACAGGGAGCTACAATGAGCAGTTCTTC	CSVDPGGTGSYNEQFF
.	TRBV18	TRBD2	TRBJ2-5	TGTGCCAGCTCACCGGGGACTAGGGAGGGAGAGACCCAGTACTTC	CASSPGTREGETQYF
.	TRBV6-5	TRBD1	TRBJ1-1	TGTGCCAGCAGTTACGCACAGGGGGCGCTGACTTTCTTT	CASSYAQGALTFF
.	TRBV5-4	TRBD2	TRBJ2-7	TGTGCCAGCAGCTTGACTAGCGCCTCCTACGAGCAGTACTTC	CASSLTSASYEQYF
.	TRBV7-9	.	TRBJ1-1	TGTGCCAGCAGCTTGAATCTAGCTGAAGCTTTCTTT	CASSLNLAEAFF
.	TRBV27	.	TRBJ2-2	TGTGCCAGCTATCGAGCCGAGAACACCGGGGAGCTGTTTTTT	CASYRAENTGELFF
.	TRBV4-3	.	TRBJ2-2	TGCGCCAGCAGCCAAGATAGCGCAACCGGGGAGCTGTTTTTT	CASSQDSATGELFF
.	TRBV5-6	.	TRBJ2-5	TGTGCCAGCACCCAGGGATGGACAGAGTACCAAGAGACCCAGTACTTC	CASTQGWTEYQETQYF
.	TRBV7-6	TRBD2	TRBJ2-7	TGTGCCAGCAGCTTAGCCAGCGGGAGCCCCGCCTACGAGCAGTACTTC	CASSLASGSPAYEQYF
once	TRBV19	.	TRBJ1-5	TGTGCCAGTAGTATGAGGGTTAGCAATCAGCCCCAGCATTTT	CASSMRVSNQPQHF
.	TRBV25-1	TRBD2	TRBJ2-2	TGTGCCAGCAGTGAATACACTAGCGGGAGAGGGGAGCTGTTTTTT	CASSEYTSGRGELFF